Each of the 10 T cell receptor beta chains below was sequenced from the same sample in a study of early T cells in non-severe SARS-CoV-2 infection. TCRdb processed the 5' RACE reads anew with MiXCR; each CDR3 protein has one entry. Of over 50,000 distinct CDR3 sequences in the sample, 11% are singletons; the top ten hold more than 1.5%. The sample was whole blood. These receptors all stem from an adult who was a healthcare worker with PCR-confirmed SARS-CoV-2 infection or an uninfected control (not recorded which).

There are a few counts of this clonotype. The CDR3 nucleotides are TGTGCCAGCAGTTACTTACCCCGAGATAGGACCCAGGACACGCAGTATTTT. Translated: CASSYLPRDRTQDTQYF. The gene calls are TRBV6-2 or TRBV6-3 and TRBJ2-3; no definite D call. CDR3 length: 17 amino acids. With 1 base removed from V and 9 bases from J, the gap between germline ends came to 23 bases. Looked up from germline, CDR1 is MNHEY and CDR2 is SVGEGT.

This clonotype was observed a handful of times. A junction end diverges from the germline sequence, so it may reflect a read error. V usage is TRBV7-9 and J usage is TRBJ2-2; D might be TRBD2 (5 bases). CDR1 is SEHNR, CDR2 FQNEAQ, per germline (reference sequence). The length of the CDR3 is 16 residues. This CDR3 reads CASSLAMGKGTGELFF. Here the CDR3 DNA reads TGTGCCAGCAGCCTAGCAATGGGCAAGGGCACCGGGGAGCTGTTTTTT.

This clonotype was observed at least ten times. The rearrangement links TRBV28 to TRBJ1-1; D perhaps matches TRBD1 (5 bases). CDR1 MDHEN and CDR2 SYDVKM come from the germline V gene. This CDR3 contains 15 residues. Trimming removed 0 bases at V and 1 base at J, with 9 bases between. The CDR3 nucleotides are TGTGCCAGCAGTTTATGGGGGCAGTCGAACACTGAAGCTTTCTTT. Protein: CASSLWGQSNTEAFF.

This clonotype was recorded at least ten times. The CDR3 sequence: CASSFGNQPQHF. DNA for the CDR3: TGTGCCAGCAGTTTCGGGAATCAGCCCCAGCATTTT. This chain joins TRBV12-3 or TRBV12-4 and TRBJ1-5; D unresolved. V was shortened by 3 bases and J by 4 bases, with 4 bases between the two germline ends. CDR3 length equals 12 residues.

This clonotype was found many times. The rearrangement links TRBV6-2 or TRBV6-3 to TRBJ2-7, with D unclear. CDR1 MNHEY and CDR2 SVGEGT come from the germline V gene. There are 13 residues in the CDR3. Trimming shortened V by 8 bases and J by 3 bases, and 14 bases separated the two germline ends. The CDR3 here is CASRSGEIYEQYF. The CDR3 DNA reads TGTGCCAGCCGGTCAGGAGAAATCTACGAGCAGTACTTC.

The V and J genes are TRBV14 and TRBJ2-3; a possible D gene is TRBD1 (5 bases). Germline lookup yields CDR1 SGHDN and CDR2 FVKESK. The CDR3 length is 15 residues. V was shortened by 2 bases and J by 0 bases, with 9 bases between the two germline ends. In nucleotides, the CDR3 is TGTGCCAGCAGCCAATTAGGGGAAAGCACAGATACGCAGTATTTT. Its translation is CASSQLGESTDTQYF. The full variable domain, in which reference TRBV14 and TRBJ2-3 provide the parts outside the CDR3, is EAGVTQFPSHSVIEKGQTVTLRCDPISGHDNLYWYRRVMGKEIKFLLHFVKESKQDESGMPNNRFLAERTGGTYSTLKVQPAELEDSGVYFCASSQLGESTDTQYFGPGTRLTVL.

This clonotype was counted a few times. This chain joins TRBV27 and TRBJ1-1; D unclear. V was cut by 0 bases and J by 4 bases, with 12 bases left in between. Per the germline V gene, CDR1 is MNHEY and CDR2 is SMNVEV (reference sequence). This CDR3 comprises 15 residues. The CDR3 reads CASSLSEVETTEAFF. The CDR3 DNA reads TGTGCCAGCAGTTTATCCGAGGTTGAGACCACTGAAGCTTTCTTT.

This clonotype came up a few times. The V gene is TRBV7-2, the J gene TRBJ2-5; D is undetermined. The CDR3 runs 15 residues. V lost 3 bases and J lost 2, with 13 bases in between. Germline V gene sequence: CDR1 SGHTA, CDR2 FQGNSA. CDR3 sequence (DNA): TGTGCCAGCAGCTTGGGCCCTTTGAGGCAAGAGACCCAGTACTTC. Translation gives CASSLGPLRQETQYF.

The CDR3 nucleotides are TGCGCCAGCAGCCAGTTCTCTTATGGCTACACCTTC. Amino acids: CASSQFSYGYTF. The chain couples TRBV5-1 to TRBJ1-2; D uncertain. V lost 4 bases to trimming and J lost 5 bases, with 9 bases between them. The CDR3 totals 12 residues. CDR1 and CDR2 from the germline V gene are SGHRS and YFSETQ.

This chain connects TRBV5-1 to TRBJ2-1, with D tentatively TRBD2 (6 bases). Germline V CDR1 and CDR2: SGHRS, YFSETQ. Trimming took off 0 bases at V and 4 bases at J, with 14 bases between the two ends. The CDR3 contains 16 residues. The CDR3 region has the DNA TGCGCCAGCAGCTTGGAGGTCGGCGGGGTATACAATGAGCAGTTCTTC. Translated, it gives CASSLEVGGVYNEQFF.